This T cell receptor (beta chain) was profiled in a study of identical twins' blood T cells. As for the study in general: Around 50 million reads covered roughly six alpha-chain and roughly six beta-chain libraries. Study-wide results and limits: Shared environment remains a possible cause of twin similarity. Twins shared about as many clonotypes as their cloneset sizes predicted. Each donor's most abundant TCRbeta clonotypes shared more CDR3 sequences with her twin than unrelated donors.

A word on this clonotype: Antigen: not known.

The germline V gene has CDR1 MNHEY and CDR2 SVGEGT. V lost 8 bases and J 4 bases, leaving 16 bases between the germline ends. The CDR3 has 14 amino acids. TCRdb ran MiXCR on the 5' RACE reads and lists one entry per CDR3 protein. In the table there are 400,000 or so distinct CDR3 sequences, roughly 28% of which are singletons. V gene TRBV6-2 or TRBV6-3 combines with J gene TRBJ2-3; D is ambiguous. The receptor was derived from a woman between 18 and 50 years old in good health. Sequencing was done on a sample of PBMCs. The CDR3 loop is CASEIAPGPDTQYF. DNA for the CDR3: TGTGCCAGCGAAATAGCACCGGGCCCAGATACGCAGTATTTT.